The present TCR beta chain was sequenced within a study of regulatory T cells in long-lasting Graves disease. This clonotype was recorded at least ten times. TCR beta libraries were built with iRepertoire HTBI primers and Arm-PCR of CDR3 regions. TCRdb redid the calling of the multiplex PCR reads with MiXCR, one entry per CDR3 protein. The sample contains roughly 560,000 distinct CDR3 sequences, about 16% of which appear only once. This CDR3 contains 13 residues. The V end was cut by 5 bases, the J end by 5 bases, with 12 bases between. From germline, CDR1 is SNHLY and CDR2 FYNNEI. Specified time point: newly diagnosed GD, antithyroid drugs for less than 3 months. TCR sequences were obtained from RNA taken from PBMCs. American Thyroid Association guidelines defined Graves' disease diagnosis. These data were also reused for a study on T cells in Graves' hyperthyroidism and ophthalmopathy.

The sample here was peripheral blood mononuclear cells (PBMCs), taken at new diagnosis, from a patient treated with antithyroid drugs. The receptor was isolated from a woman aged 35-60 years with Graves disease. This chain connects TRBV2 to TRBJ2-5; no clear D gene. The CDR3 is CASSPTYGETQYF. CDR3 nucleotide sequence: TGTGCCAGCAGTCCCACGTACGGGGAGACCCAGTACTTC. Variable domain in full (rest from reference TRBV2 and TRBJ2-5): EPEVTQTPSHQVTQMGQEVILRCVPISNHLYFYWYRQILGQKVEFLVSFYNNEISEKSEIFDDQFSVERPDGSNFTLKIRSTKLEDSAMYFCASSPTYGETQYFGPGTRLLVL.